This T cell receptor beta chain was documented in a study of T cell clones after liver transplantation. Whole-study context: Graft-donor-reactive sequences were compared with third-party-reactive TCRbeta sequences from pre-transplant mixed lymphocyte reactions. At least one year of complete immunosuppression withdrawal without enzymes over twice normal defined tolerance. Whole-study findings and limits: Graft donor-reactive T cells possibly entered the graft instead of undergoing deletion.

Libraries were prepared by immunoSEQ multiplex PCR; TCRdb keeps only in-frame clonotypes and omits some of them. The sample includes under 85,000 clones, 80% seen only once; the top ten take about 0.79%. This clone was seen many times. The antigen is not known. This CDR3 has 21 residues. Trimming removed 1 base at V and 0 bases at J, with 25 bases between. Germline assignment: CDR1 LGHNA and CDR2 YNFKEQ. The sample was CD4+ T cells from blood, taken 12 months after liver transplant. The J gene is TRBJ2-1, the V gene TRBV4-2; D may be TRBD1 (6 bases). The clonotype originates from a human patient who received a liver transplant. Part of the T cells may come from the graft donor. CDR3 sequence (DNA): TGTGCCAGCAGCCAAGCGGCTTCTGGGGGAAGAGGGGGTAGCTCCTACAATGAGCAGTTCTTC. It yields the protein CASSQAASGGRGGSSYNEQFF.